A single sample is the source of the 12 T cell receptor beta chains below, sequenced in a study of CD8+ T cells in alopecia areata. This sample's treatment: oral pan-JAK inhibitor, 5-10 mg twice daily. Investigators isolated RNA and reverse transcribed it into cDNA to act as the sequencing template. TCRdb's table, derived via immunoSEQ multiplex PCR, lists solely in-frame clones and lacks some. The table has 190,000 or so clones, roughly three fifths seen once. Here the sequenced sample was CD4+ T cells sorted from blood, taken at week 4, from a patient treated with tofacitinib. The receptors derive from a human donor with alopecia areata.

The rearrangement uses TRBV4-3 and TRBJ2-7; 9 bases are a match to TRBD1. Germline-derived CDR1 and CDR2 are LGHNA and YSLEER. V lost 4 bases to trimming and J lost 3 bases; unmatched junction nucleotides: 7. The CDR3 length is 15 residues. DNA of the CDR3: TGCGCCAGCAGCCTACGACAGGGGGAGGGCTACGAGCAGTACTTC. Translating gives CASSLRQGEGYEQYF.

In its sample, this clone was seen a few times. The chain links TRBV4-3 to TRBJ2-2; D is uncertain. Trimming took 2 bases from V and 0 from J, leaving 10 bases between them. This CDR3 contains 16 residues. Per the germline V gene, CDR1 is LGHNA and CDR2 is YSLEER. DNA for the CDR3: TGCGCCAGCAGCCAACCCGACGGCGCGAACACCGGGGAGCTGTTTTTT. It is translated as CASSQPDGANTGELFF.

This chain uses TRBV5-6 with TRBJ1-2, with D possibly matching TRBD1 (6 bases). CDR3 length equals 13 residues. V lost 1 base and J lost 4, with 8 bases in between. The germline gives CDR1 SGHDT, CDR2 YYEEEE. DNA for the CDR3: TGTGCCAGCAGCTTGAGGGGGACCTATGGCTACACCTTC. The encoded protein is CASSLRGTYGYTF.

The chain employs TRBV6-1 and TRBJ2-7; TRBD1 matches at 9 bases. The CDR3 is 14 amino acids. Germline assignment: CDR1 MNHNS and CDR2 SASEGT. With 5 bases clipped from V and 3 bases from J, the junction kept 5 bases outside the gene matches. The CDR3 sequence is CASSLMTGGYEQYF. CDR3 DNA sequence: TGTGCCAGCAGTCTGATGACAGGGGGCTACGAGCAGTACTTC.

Comments on this clone: The same CDR3 can be traced to other DNA sequences in this sample. J is TRBJ1-2 and V is TRBV2; 7 nucleotides match TRBD1. The CDR3 is 12 residues long. Germline V gene sequence: CDR1 SNHLY, CDR2 FYNNEI. With V trimmed by 4 bases and J by 8 bases, 4 bases remained unmatched. The CDR3 here is CASSGQGYGYTF. CDR3 nucleotides: TGTGCCAGCAGTGGACAGGGATACGGCTACACCTTC.

The rearrangement joins TRBV5-4 to TRBJ2-7; D perhaps matches TRBD2 (5 bases). Between the trimmed V and J ends, which lost 4 bases and 7 bases, there was a span of 15 bases. The CDR3 is 13 residues long. The germline CDR1 and CDR2 sequences are SGHNT and YYREEE (reference sequence). The CDR3 sequence: CASSLRHGSEQYF. The CDR3 DNA reads as TGTGCCAGCAGCCTAAGGCATGGGAGTGAGCAGTACTTC.

Only a few counts were recorded for this clone. V gene TRBV29-1 combines with J gene TRBJ1-4; D is possibly TRBD1 (5 bases). The CDR3 is 14 residues long. CDR1 SQVTM and CDR2 ANQGSEA come from the germline V gene. The V end was cut by 4 bases, the J end by 8 bases, with 17 bases between. In nucleotides, the CDR3 is TGCAGCGTTGCGAGGCAGGGCCACTTGGAAAAACTGTTTTTT. Translated: CSVARQGHLEKLFF. Together with reference TRBV29-1 and TRBJ1-4, the CDR3 gives the full variable domain: SAVISQKPSRDICQRGTSLTIQCQVDSQVTMMFWYRQQPGQSLTLIATANQGSEATYESGFVIDKFPISRPNLTFSTLTVSNMSPEDSSIYLCSVARQGHLEKLFFGSGTQLSVL.

This sequence joins TRBV5-1 and TRBJ2-1; possibly TRBD1 for D (5 bases). The CDR3 sequence is 15 residues long. The germline V and J ends were trimmed by 0 bases and 4 bases, with 11 bases remaining between them. The germline CDR1 and CDR2 sequences are SGHRS and YFSETQ. CDR3 sequence reads: CASSLGGTGYNEQFF. The CDR3 bases are TGCGCCAGCAGCTTGGGTGGTACAGGATACAATGAGCAGTTCTTC.

In DNA, the CDR3 is TGTGCCAGCAGACACAGGGGGACGACGTCCTACGAGCAGTACTTC. It specifies CASRHRGTTSYEQYF. The chain has TRBV2 and TRBJ2-7; 8 positions match TRBD1. This CDR3 is built from 15 residues. Germline values: CDR1 SNHLY, CDR2 FYNNEI. After removal of 6 bases from V and 1 base from J, the junction contained 8 bases not matched to a gene.

The chain joins TRBV30 to TRBJ2-5; D could derive from TRBD1 or TRBD2 (5 bases each). CDR1 is GTSNPN and CDR2 is SVGIG in the germline V gene (reference sequence). This CDR3 has 14 amino acids. Trimming left V 3 bases short and J 5 bases short, with 16 bases between. This chain's CDR3 is CAWSPMGTQETQYF. DNA for the CDR3: TGTGCCTGGAGCCCAATGGGGACCCAGGAGACCCAGTACTTC.

This sequence joins TRBV30 and TRBJ2-6; D not certain. The V gene's germline CDR1 is GTSNPN and CDR2 SVGIG (reference sequence). The CDR3 loop spans 13 amino acids. V lost 4 bases and J lost 2, with 6 bases in between. CDR3 bases: TGTGCCTGGAAGGGTGCTGGGGCCAACGTCCTGACTTTC. It encodes CAWKGAGANVLTF.

J is TRBJ1-1 and V is TRBV29-1, with no clear D. The CDR3 has 14 amino acids. Trimming pared 1 base from V and 5 bases from J, leaving 14 bases between. CDR1 is SQVTM, CDR2 ANQGSEA, per germline. Here the CDR3 DNA reads TGCAGCGTTGAAGGTCGGGCCCGGCGAACTGAAGCTTTCTTT. Protein product: CSVEGRARRTEAFF.